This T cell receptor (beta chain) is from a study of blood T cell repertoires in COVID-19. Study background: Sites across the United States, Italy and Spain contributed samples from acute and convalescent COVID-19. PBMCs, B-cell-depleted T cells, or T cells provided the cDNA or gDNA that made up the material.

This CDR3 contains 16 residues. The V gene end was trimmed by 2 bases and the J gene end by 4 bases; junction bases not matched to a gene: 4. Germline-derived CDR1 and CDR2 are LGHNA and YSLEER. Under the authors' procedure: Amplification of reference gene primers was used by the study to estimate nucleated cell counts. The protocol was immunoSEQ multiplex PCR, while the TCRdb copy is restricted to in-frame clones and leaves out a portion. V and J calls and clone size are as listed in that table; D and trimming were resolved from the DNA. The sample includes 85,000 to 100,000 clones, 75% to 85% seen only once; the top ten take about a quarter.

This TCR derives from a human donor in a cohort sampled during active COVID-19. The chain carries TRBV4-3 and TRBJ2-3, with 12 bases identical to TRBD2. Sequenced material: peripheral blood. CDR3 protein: CASSQTSGRWADTQYF. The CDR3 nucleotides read TGCGCCAGCAGCCAAACTAGCGGGAGGTGGGCAGATACGCAGTATTTT.